One T cell receptor beta chain is described in this entry. Its matching antigen is unknown. The sample comes from a study of cytomegalovirus exposure and HLA in healthy donors. Study summary: Drawn from HLA-typed donors, tens of millions of unique TCRs were held in an early data release.

Germline V gives CDR1 MDHEN, CDR2 SYDVKM. The CDR3 totals 16 residues. Trimming took 2 bases from V and 6 from J, leaving 18 bases between them. Researchers ran the PCR with 60 Vbeta and 13 Jbeta primers. Repertoires were generated with immunoSEQ multiplex PCR, while TCRdb's copy carries only in-frame clones and drops some. The table has 76,000 or so clones, around three quarters seen once. Points from the study as a whole: Cytomegalovirus status was reportedly diagnosed by the classifier with high sensitivity and specificity. In presence/absence analyses, roughly uniform sequencing depth across donors was assumed.

The sequence derives from a man younger than 40 in good health and CMV-seronegative. Material for sequencing was PBMCs. J is TRBJ2-3 and V is TRBV28; tentatively, D is TRBD2 (5 bases). The CDR3 protein is CASSLTSSILQDTQYF. CDR3 coding DNA: TGTGCCAGCAGTTTAACTAGTTCTATTCTTCAGGATACGCAGTATTTT. Combining the CDR3 with reference TRBV28 and TRBJ2-3 gives the whole variable domain DVKVTQSSRYLVKRTGEKVFLECVQDMDHENMFWYRQDPGLGLRLIYFSYDVKMKEKGDIPEGYSVSREKKERFSLILESASTNQTSMYLCASSLTSSILQDTQYFGPGTRLTVL.